This passage covers 17 T cell receptor beta chains from one sample sequenced in a study of OX40 agonist ivuxolimab in advanced cancers. Sequencing was performed with immunoSEQ multiplex PCR; in TCRdb, only in-frame clones are kept and a portion is missing. Of some 63,000 clones in the sample, 75% to 90% were seen once. Sequencing used CD4+ or CD8+ T cells sorted from blood, obtained in a trial of the OX40 agonist ivuxolimab. Receptors were obtained from an adult with an advanced solid tumor such as melanoma, head and neck, liver or kidney cancer.

The genes are TRBV27 and TRBJ1-2; TRBD1 aligns across 9 bases. V trimming: 2 bases; J trimming: 5 bases; junction bases outside the gene matches: 9. CDR1 and CDR2 from the germline V gene are MNHEY and SMNVEV (reference sequence). The CDR3 is 16 amino acids. The CDR3 DNA is TGTGCCAGCAGTTTAGAGCCGGGACAGGGCATATATGGCTACACCTTC. Residues: CASSLEPGQGIYGYTF.

The rearrangement joins TRBV10-3 to TRBJ2-3, with D possibly matching TRBD1 (6 bases). CDR3 length: 15 residues. V lost 6 bases, J lost 2 bases, and 15 bases lay in between. Looked up from germline, CDR1 is ENHRY and CDR2 is SYGVKD. The CDR3 DNA sequence: TGTGCCATCAGACAGGGTCGAATGAACACAGATACGCAGTATTTT. Amino acids: CAIRQGRMNTDTQYF.

The chain has TRBV27 and TRBJ1-1; TRBD1 matches 7 bases. CDR1 MNHEY and CDR2 SMNVEV come from the germline V gene (reference sequence). The CDR3 spans 13 residues. V shed 5 bases and J 0 bases; nucleotides not matched to a gene: 0. The CDR3 protein is CASSGTVNTEAFF. The CDR3 region has the DNA TGTGCCAGCAGTGGGACAGTGAACACTGAAGCTTTCTTT.

The chain joins TRBV10-2 to TRBJ1-6; D call uncertain. Germline values: CDR1 WSHSY, CDR2 SAAADI. V lost 4 bases and J lost 9, with 13 bases in between. This CDR3 has 14 residues. The chain's CDR3 is CASSVERVGSPLHF. The CDR3 nucleotides are TGCGCCAGCAGTGTCGAGAGGGTGGGTTCACCCCTCCACTTT.

The chain has TRBV10-2 and TRBJ1-3, with unresolved D. V was cut by 5 bases and J by 3 bases, with 8 bases left in between. Per the germline V gene, CDR1 is WSHSY and CDR2 is SAAADI. The CDR3 has 13 residues. CDR3 bases: TGCGCCAGCAGTATTGGCCTTGGAAACACCATATATTTT. This encodes CASSIGLGNTIYF.

The rearrangement joins TRBV2 to TRBJ2-7; D not resolved. Deletions cut 4 bases from V and 4 bases from J, with 2 bases between. This CDR3 has 10 amino acids. The germline CDR1 and CDR2 sequences are SNHLY and FYNNEI. CDR3 sequence reads: CASSGYEQYF. CDR3 bases: TGTGCCAGCAGTGGATACGAGCAGTACTTC.

The CDR3 coding sequence is TGTGCCAGCAGCTTGAGCAATGAGCAGTTCTTC. This gives the protein CASSLSNEQFF. The chain uses TRBV7-9 and TRBJ2-1; no definite D call. Germline values: CDR1 SEHNR, CDR2 FQNEAQ (reference sequence). V was cut by 3 bases and J by 6 bases, with 3 bases left in between. This CDR3 is 11 amino acids long.

This chain connects TRBV10-3 to TRBJ1-2; D may be TRBD1 (6 bases). The CDR3 spans 16 residues. V gave up 5 bases and J gave up 0 bases, with 16 bases separating them. The germline CDR1 and CDR2 sequences are ENHRY and SYGVKD. The DNA for the CDR3 is TGTGCCATCAGTCACCCAGCAGGGGTGGCTAACTATGGCTACACCTTC. It translates to CAISHPAGVANYGYTF.

The chain uses TRBV6-6 and TRBJ2-7; D not certain. V was trimmed by 8 bases and J by 5 bases, leaving 10 bases between them. There are 11 residues in the CDR3. Germline values: CDR1 MNHNY, CDR2 SVGAGI (reference sequence). This CDR3 reads CASWEGNEQYF. The CDR3 nucleotides are TGTGCCAGCTGGGAAGGTAACGAGCAGTACTTC.

The V gene is TRBV27, the J gene TRBJ1-1; D is uncertain. The germline V gene has CDR1 MNHEY and CDR2 SMNVEV (reference sequence). CDR3 length: 14 residues. Trimming took off 5 bases at V and 3 bases at J, with 13 bases between the two ends. DNA for the CDR3: TGTGCCAGCAGTCCATACCGGCTGGACACTGAAGCTTTCTTT. Its protein is CASSPYRLDTEAFF.

The chain is built from TRBV29-1 and TRBJ2-1, with 12 positions matching TRBD1. With 1 base clipped from V and 7 bases from J, the junction kept 5 bases outside the gene matches. The CDR3 runs to 15 residues. From germline, CDR1 is SQVTM and CDR2 ANQGSEA. The CDR3 sequence: CSVEGGQGASNEQFF. In nucleotides, the CDR3 is TGCAGCGTTGAAGGGGGACAGGGGGCAAGTAATGAGCAGTTCTTC.

The chain is built from TRBV2 and TRBJ1-1, with D possibly matching TRBD1 (6 bases). With 1 base removed from V and 1 base from J, the gap between germline ends came to 7 bases. The CDR3 is 14 residues long. Germline values: CDR1 SNHLY, CDR2 FYNNEI. The CDR3 coding sequence is TGTGCCAGCAGTGAAGAGGGGGAGAACACTGAAGCTTTCTTT. It encodes CASSEEGENTEAFF.

V and J are TRBV9 and TRBJ2-3, with TRBD2 identical over 10 bases. V lost 3 bases and J lost 6; bases outside the gene matches: 13. This CDR3 comprises 17 residues. Germline V CDR1 and CDR2: SGDLS, YYNGEE. Here the CDR3 DNA reads TGTGCCAGCAGCGCCCGGACTAGCGGACCCTCGCGGGATACGCAGTATTTT. This gives the protein CASSARTSGPSRDTQYF. Based on the CDR3 plus reference TRBV9 and TRBJ2-3, the full variable domain is DSGVTQTPKHLITATGQRVTLRCSPRSGDLSVYWYQQSLDQGLQFLIQYYNGEERAKGNILERFSAQQFPDLHSELNLSSLELGDSALYFCASSARTSGPSRDTQYFGPGTRLTVL.

This rearrangement joins TRBV2 to TRBJ2-7; 9 nucleotides line up with TRBD1. CDR3 length equals 13 residues. J gave up 6 bases and V 6 bases, and 6 bases lay outside the gene matches. CDR1 is SNHLY, CDR2 FYNNEI, per germline. The CDR3 region has the DNA TGTGCCAGCAGGGACAGGGGAGCGGGCGAGCAGTACTTC. Its protein is CASRDRGAGEQYF.

This sequence joins TRBV5-6 and TRBJ2-1; 8 bases agree with TRBD1. CDR3 size: 17 residues. V was clipped by 5 bases and J by 8 bases; unmatched bases: 18. Per the germline V gene, CDR1 is SGHDT and CDR2 is YYEEEE. The CDR3: CASRYSTGVDSTYEQFF. The CDR3 DNA is TGTGCCAGCAGGTATTCGACAGGGGTAGATTCTACGTATGAGCAGTTCTTC.

This clone appeared a single time. This chain uses TRBV6-1 with TRBJ2-3; no reliable D call. Germline CDR1 and CDR2: MNHNS and SASEGT. The length of the CDR3 is 14 residues. V lost 3 bases and J lost 0, with 7 bases in between. DNA of the CDR3: TGTGCCAGCAGTGATAGAGGAAGCACAGATACGCAGTATTTT. Amino acids: CASSDRGSTDTQYF.

The chain employs TRBV27 and TRBJ1-6, with 7 positions matching TRBD1. Germline CDR1 and CDR2: MNHEY and SMNVEV (reference sequence). The length of the CDR3 is 14 residues. V lost 2 bases and J lost 8; bases outside the gene matches: 3. The CDR3 is CASSLTGADSPLHF. CDR3 DNA: TGTGCCAGCAGTTTAACAGGGGCGGATTCACCCCTCCACTTT.